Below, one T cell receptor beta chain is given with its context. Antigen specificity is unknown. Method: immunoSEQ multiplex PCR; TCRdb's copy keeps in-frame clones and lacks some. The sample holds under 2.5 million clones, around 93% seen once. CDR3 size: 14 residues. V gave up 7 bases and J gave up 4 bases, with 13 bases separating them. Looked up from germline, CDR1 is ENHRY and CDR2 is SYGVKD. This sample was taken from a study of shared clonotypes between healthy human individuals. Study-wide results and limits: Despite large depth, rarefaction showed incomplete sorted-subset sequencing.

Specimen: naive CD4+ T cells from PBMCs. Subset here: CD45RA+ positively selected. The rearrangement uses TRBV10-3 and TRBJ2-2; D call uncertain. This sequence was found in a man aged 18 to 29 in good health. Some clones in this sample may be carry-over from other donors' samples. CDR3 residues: CAINRDLVTGELFF. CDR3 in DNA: TGTGCCATCAACAGAGATCTGGTCACCGGGGAGCTGTTTTTT.